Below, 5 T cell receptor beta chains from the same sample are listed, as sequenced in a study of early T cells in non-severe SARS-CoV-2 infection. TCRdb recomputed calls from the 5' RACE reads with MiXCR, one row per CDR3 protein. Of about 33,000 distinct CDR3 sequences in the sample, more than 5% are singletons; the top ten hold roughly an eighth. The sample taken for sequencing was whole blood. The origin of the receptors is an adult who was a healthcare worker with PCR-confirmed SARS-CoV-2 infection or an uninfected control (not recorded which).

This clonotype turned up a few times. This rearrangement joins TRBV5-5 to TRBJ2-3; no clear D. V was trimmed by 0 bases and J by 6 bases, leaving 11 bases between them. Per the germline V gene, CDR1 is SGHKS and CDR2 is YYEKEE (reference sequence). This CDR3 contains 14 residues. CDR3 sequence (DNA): TGTGCCAGCAGCTTGGGTACACTGGGGGATACGCAGTATTTT. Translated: CASSLGTLGDTQYF.

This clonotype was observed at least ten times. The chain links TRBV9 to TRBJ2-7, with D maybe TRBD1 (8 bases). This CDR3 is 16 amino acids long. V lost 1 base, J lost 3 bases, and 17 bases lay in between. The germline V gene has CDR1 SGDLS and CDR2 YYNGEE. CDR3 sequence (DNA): TGTGCCAGCAGCGTATCCGGACAGGGAGGGATCTACGAGCAGTACTTC. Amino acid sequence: CASSVSGQGGIYEQYF.

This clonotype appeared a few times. The CDR3 DNA reads TGTGCCAGCAGCCTAAGGGGCGGGCAGAACGATGAAAAACTGTTTTTT. Residues: CASSLRGGQNDEKLFF. The rearrangement uses TRBV7-9 and TRBJ1-4, with D possibly TRBD1 on 5 matching bases. CDR1 and CDR2 from the germline V gene are SEHNR and FQNEAQ (reference sequence). V was cut by 5 bases and J by 6 bases, with 19 bases left in between. The CDR3 spans 16 residues.

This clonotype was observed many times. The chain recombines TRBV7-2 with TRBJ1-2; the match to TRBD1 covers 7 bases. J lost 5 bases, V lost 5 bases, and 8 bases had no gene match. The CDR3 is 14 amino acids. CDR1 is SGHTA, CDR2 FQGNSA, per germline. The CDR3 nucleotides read TGTGCCAGCAGCCCTAGGCAGGGGGGATATGGCTACACCTTC. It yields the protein CASSPRQGGYGYTF. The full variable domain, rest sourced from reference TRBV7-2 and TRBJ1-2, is GAGVSQSPSNKVTEKGKDVELRCDPISGHTALYWYRQSLGQGLEFLIYFQGNSAPDKSGLPSDRFSAERTGGSVSTLTIQRTQQEDSAVYLCASSPRQGGYGYTFGSGTRLTVV.

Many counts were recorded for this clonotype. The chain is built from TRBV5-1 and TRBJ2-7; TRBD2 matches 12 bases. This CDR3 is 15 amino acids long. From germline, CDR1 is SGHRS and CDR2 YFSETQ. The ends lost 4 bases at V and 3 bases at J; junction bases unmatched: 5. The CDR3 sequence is CASSPGLAGSYEQYF. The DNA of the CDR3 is TGCGCCAGCAGCCCTGGACTAGCGGGGAGCTACGAGCAGTACTTC.